The sequence of this T cell receptor beta chain was determined in a study of T cell changes during pregnancy in multiple sclerosis. This CDR3 is 17 amino acids long. The germline gives CDR1 MNHEY, CDR2 SMNVEV (reference sequence). With V trimmed by 5 bases and J by 10 bases, 16 bases remained unmatched. Produced via immunoSEQ multiplex PCR; TCRdb's table is partial and in-frame only. The table records roughly 69,000 clones, about 91% of them present only once. This specimen consisted of peripheral blood, obtained after pregnancy. This TCR came from a female donor with multiple sclerosis, enrolled in a pregnancy study. The chain employs TRBV27 and TRBJ2-3; 12 positions agree with TRBD2. In DNA form, the CDR3 reads TGTGCCAGCAGTATCCTATCTACTAGCGGGAGGTTTTATGCGCAGTATTTT. Translated, it gives CASSILSTSGRFYAQYF.